This is a list of T cell receptor beta chains from one sample in a study of T cell responses to AZD1222 COVID-19 vaccine. Here immunoSEQ multiplex PCR was the method, and the copy in TCRdb shows in-frame clones only, minus some. The sample includes 150,000 to 200,000 clones, 85% to 90% of them seen just once. The input for sequencing was peripheral blood, taken 28 days after the second AZD1222 dose. These receptor sequences come from an adult who received the AZD1222 COVID-19 vaccine. Each CDR3 is given without its conserved first and last residue.

cdr3_length v_call cdr3_aa
10 TRBV7-2 ASSRDRGKQY
12 TRBV18 ASSPGPNTGELF
12 TRBV3-1/TRBV3-2 ASSPSSMGYGYT
11 TRBV5-1 ASSMDRGDEQF
12 TRBV30 AGGGPGQGYEQY
13 TRBV12-1 ASSLGREEDYGYT
12 TRBV27 ASSLGQANYGYT
12 TRBV6-5 ASSRGTQGSPLH
9 TRBV30 AWKGEYEQY
13 TRBV7-3 ASSPGGEILETQY
9 TRBV18 ASSPGQGSF
13 TRBV9 ASSVVGDSSYEQY